This T cell receptor beta chain was recorded in a study of T cells after yellow fever vaccination. Researchers made TCR cDNA using 5'RACE template switching, and this step added a universal primer site and UMIs. In TCRdb, the 5' RACE reads were re-called with MiXCR into one record per CDR3 protein. The table lists 300,000 to 350,000 distinct CDR3 sequences, approximately 4.5% of them singletons. Study findings and constraints: Post-booster reappearance was seen for most primary-vaccination clones (about 96% CD4, roughly 91% CD8). Although most clonotypes did not, a small share appeared in both CD4 and CD8 compartments.

Looked up from germline, CDR1 is MNHEY and CDR2 is SVGAGI. With V trimmed by 7 bases and J by 4 bases, 2 bases remained unmatched. The CDR3 has 13 residues. This clonotype was detected many times. Its antigen is still unknown. The genes are TRBV6-5 and TRBJ2-5; 11 bases map to TRBD1. The starting material was PBMCs, obtained 15 days after the yellow fever booster vaccination. The sequence was obtained from a man between 18 and 29 years old who received the YFV17D yellow fever vaccine. CDR3 sequence (DNA): TGTGCCAGCAAAGGGACAGGGGGAGAGACCCAGTACTTC. This sequence encodes CASKGTGGETQYF.